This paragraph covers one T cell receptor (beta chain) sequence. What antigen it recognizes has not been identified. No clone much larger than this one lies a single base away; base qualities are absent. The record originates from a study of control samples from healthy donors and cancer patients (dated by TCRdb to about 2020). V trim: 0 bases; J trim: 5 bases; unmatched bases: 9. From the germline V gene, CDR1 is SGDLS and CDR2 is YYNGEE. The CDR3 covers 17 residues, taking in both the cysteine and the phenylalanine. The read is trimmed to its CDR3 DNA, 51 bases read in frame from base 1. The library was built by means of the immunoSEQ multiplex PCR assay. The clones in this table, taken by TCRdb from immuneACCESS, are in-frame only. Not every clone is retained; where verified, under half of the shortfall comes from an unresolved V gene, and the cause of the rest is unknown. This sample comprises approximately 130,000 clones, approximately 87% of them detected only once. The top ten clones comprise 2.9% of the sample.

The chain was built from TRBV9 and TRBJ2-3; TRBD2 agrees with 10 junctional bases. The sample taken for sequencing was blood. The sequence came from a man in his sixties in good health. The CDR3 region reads CASSVGSSGGPRDTQYF. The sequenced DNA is TGTGCCAGCAGCGTAGGGAGTAGCGGGGGGCCAAGAGATACGCAGTATTTT.